These 13 T cell receptor beta chains share one sample of origin, sequenced in a study of blood T cell repertoires in COVID-19. Profiling relied on immunoSEQ multiplex PCR, and the TCRdb table lists in-frame clones only, not all of them. The sample includes about 280,000 clones, nearly 90% of them seen just once. The specimen was peripheral blood. These receptors originate from a woman between 25 and 40 years old with COVID-19, enrolled during active disease.

J is TRBJ2-2 and V is TRBV4-1, with D perhaps matching TRBD2 (5 bases). The CDR3 is 13 amino acids. Germline CDR1 reads MGHRA; CDR2 reads YSYEKL. Trimming left V 8 bases short and J 5 bases short, with 12 bases between. The chain's CDR3 is CASSRGLTGELFF. The CDR3 nucleotides read TGCGCCAGCTCAAGAGGGTTGACCGGGGAGCTGTTTTTT.

The gene calls are TRBV11-2 and TRBJ2-1; D perhaps matches TRBD1 (5 bases). The CDR3 covers 15 residues. Per germline, CDR1 SGHAT and CDR2 FQNNGV. Trimming shortened V by 2 bases and J by 5 bases, and 13 bases separated the two germline ends. The CDR3 bases are TGTGCCAGCAGCTTACCCCAGGGTGGCCACAATGAGCAGTTCTTC. Translation gives CASSLPQGGHNEQFF.

J is TRBJ2-3 and V is TRBV19; D is perhaps TRBD1 (6 bases). Trimming cost V 3 bases and J 6 bases, with 16 bases left between them. The germline V gene encodes CDR1 LNHDA and CDR2 SQIVND (reference sequence). This CDR3 is built from 15 residues. CDR3: CASSISGQASDTQYF. CDR3 in DNA: TGTGCCAGTAGTATCTCGGGACAAGCTTCGGATACGCAGTATTTT.

This chain joins TRBV5-4 and TRBJ1-4; tentative D call: TRBD1 (5 bases). Germline-derived CDR1 and CDR2 are SGHNT and YYREEE (reference sequence). Between the trimmed V and J ends, which lost 0 bases and 4 bases, there was a span of 13 bases. This CDR3 contains 16 residues. DNA for the CDR3: TGTGCCAGCAGCTTGGGCCCCGGGACTAATAATGAAAAACTGTTTTTT. It encodes CASSLGPGTNNEKLFF. Full variable domain (rest looked up from reference TRBV5-4 and TRBJ1-4): ETGVTQSPTHLIKTRGQQVTLRCSSQSGHNTVSWYQQALGQGPQFIFQYYREEENGRGNFPPRFSGLQFPNYSSELNVNALELDDSALYLCASSLGPGTNNEKLFFGSGTQLSVL.

The CDR3 nucleotides read TGTGCCAGCAGTAATCCGGGACAGGGTTATCCCGGGGAGCTGTTTTTT. This encodes CASSNPGQGYPGELFF. The chain recombines TRBV25-1 with TRBJ2-2, with 9 bases aligning to TRBD1. Germline values: CDR1 MGHDK, CDR2 SYGVNS. Unmatched junction bases numbered 10, after V lost 5 bases and J lost 6 bases. The CDR3 totals 16 residues. Supplemented by reference TRBV25-1 and TRBJ2-2, the full variable domain reads EADIYQTPRYLVIGTGKKITLECSQTMGHDKMYWYQQDPGMELHLIHYSYGVNSTEKGDLSSESTVSRIRTEHFPLTLESARPSHTSQYLCASSNPGQGYPGELFFGEGSRLTVL.

The gene calls are TRBV13 and TRBJ2-7; D is unresolved. The CDR3 runs to 12 residues. V was shortened by 1 base and J by 5 bases, with 6 bases between the two germline ends. In germline, CDR1 is PRHDT, CDR2 FYEKMQ (reference sequence). In nucleotides, the CDR3 is TGTGCCAGCAGCTTAGCGTCCCACGAGCAGTACTTC. Translated, it gives CASSLASHEQYF. The full variable domain, rest sourced from reference TRBV13 and TRBJ2-7, is AAGVIQSPRHLIKEKRETATLKCYPIPRHDTVYWYQQGPGQDPQFLISFYEKMQSDKGSIPDRFSAQQFSDYHSELNMSSLELGDSALYFCASSLASHEQYFGPGTRLTVT.

The chain is built from TRBV7-9 and TRBJ1-1; no definite D call. The V end was cut by 1 base, the J end by 11 bases, with 8 bases between. This CDR3 has 11 amino acids. Germline lookup yields CDR1 SEHNR and CDR2 FQNEAQ (reference sequence). The DNA of the CDR3 is TGTGCCAGCAGCTTAGGCCCGACTGCTTTCTTT. Encoded protein: CASSLGPTAFF.

The chain employs TRBV5-1 and TRBJ2-1; TRBD1 might be the D (5 bases). Trimming pared 1 base from V and 2 bases from J, leaving 16 bases between. Germline CDR1 reads SGHRS; CDR2 reads YFSETQ. The CDR3 loop spans 17 amino acids. The CDR3 sequence: CASSLIPRQGTYNEQFF. CDR3 sequence (DNA): TGCGCCAGCAGCTTGATCCCTCGGCAGGGAACCTACAATGAGCAGTTCTTC.

The chain links TRBV7-9 to TRBJ2-5; D is perhaps TRBD2 (7 bases). The V end lost 5 bases, the J end lost 3 bases, and 19 bases lay between the germline ends. Germline CDR1 reads SEHNR; CDR2 reads FQNEAQ (reference sequence). The CDR3 loop spans 16 amino acids. The CDR3 bases are TGTGCCAGCAGCCCCAGGTGGGGGGGGGCCGAAGAGACCCAGTACTTC. Its protein product is CASSPRWGGAEETQYF.

The chain recombines TRBV2 with TRBJ1-6; TRBD1 matches at 9 bases. The germline CDR1 and CDR2 sequences are SNHLY and FYNNEI. This CDR3 comprises 15 residues. The J segment lost 10 bases and the V segment lost 3 bases, leaving 7 bases of the junction unmatched. The CDR3 region has the DNA TGTGCCAGCAGTGATTGGGGGACAGGGATGTCACCCCTCCACTTT. It specifies CASSDWGTGMSPLHF.

The chain couples TRBV4-1 to TRBJ2-1; 8 positions match TRBD1. V gave up 4 bases and J gave up 4 bases; unmatched junction bases: 0. This CDR3 has 13 residues. Germline assignment: CDR1 MGHRA and CDR2 YSYEKL. CDR3 sequence (DNA): TGCGCCAGCAGCCGGGACAGGTACAATGAGCAGTTCTTC. It is translated as CASSRDRYNEQFF.

To note about this clone: The junction and the germline gene differ at one end; a read error may be behind it. The chain uses TRBV5-1 and TRBJ1-1; D call uncertain. The V gene's germline CDR1 is SGHRS and CDR2 YFSETQ. This CDR3 comprises 14 residues. CDR3 DNA sequence: TGCGCCAGCAGCCCCCAGAACGGGAACGCTGAAGCTTTCTTT. This sequence encodes CASSPQNGNAEAFF.

The chain couples TRBV5-1 to TRBJ2-7; D unresolved. V shed 0 bases and J shed 6 bases, with 16 bases lying between them. CDR1 and CDR2 (germline): SGHRS, YFSETQ. This CDR3 region has 15 residues. The CDR3 DNA sequence: TGCGCCAGCAGCTTGGAATTGGTGGCAGGTGGCGAGCAGTACTTC. Protein product: CASSLELVAGGEQYF.